This TCR beta chain appears in the sequencing data of a study of blood T cell repertoires in COVID-19 (dated by TCRdb to about 2020). General notes on the study: Samples from collaborators originated in the United States, Italy and Spain and spanned both the acute and convalescent phases of COVID-19. A de-identified subject ID, COVID-19 status, age in years and sex were almost always included in the sample metadata. Subjects who had been exposed to COVID-19, were actively infected with it, or had recovered from it provided the deeply sampled blood TCRbeta repertoires that made up the dataset. Samples came from the ongoing ImmuneRACE study (first 160 participants) plus 1,254 subjects from 6 global collaborators. The material from the prospective study consisted of cDNA or gDNA derived from T cells, B-cell-depleted T cells, or PBMCs. The repertoires were released in a freely available public database meant as a resource for research on the immune response to SARS-CoV-2. HLA class I and class II types, where available, came from metadata supplied by the sample provider rather than from assay-based typing. The study at large found these results: The quantity of clinical and demographic metadata differed by source and by participant and was supplied without curation.

This clone has just a few counts. No antigen is known for it. Base qualities are not at hand, and no much larger clone is one base apart. TCRbeta CDR3 regions were amplified from genomic DNA using the immunoSEQ Assay, a bias-controlled multiplex PCR. On the study's bioinformatics: Within the assay, amplification of reference gene primers was used to estimate how many nucleated cells each sample contained. Sequence reads were collapsed and filtered to measure the absolute abundance of every unique TCRbeta CDR3 rearrangement. Productive Simpson clonality was computed per sample as the square root of Simpson's diversity index over productive rearrangements. Drawn from immuneACCESS, this table holds only the in-frame rearrangements with V and J called that TCRdb kept. Clones are partly lost; checked studies trace under half to an unresolved V gene and leave the rest unexplained. V and J calls and clone size are as listed in that table; D and trimming were resolved from the DNA. The sample table holds tens of thousands of clones, of which around 86% were seen once. The ten largest clones add up to about 5% of the sample.

The trim is 7 bases for V and 7 bases for J, with a gap of 16 bases between the germline ends. Counted from cysteine to phenylalanine, this CDR3 has 13 amino acids. Solely the CDR3 DNA is kept, with 39 bases framed from the first base. The germline V gene (reference sequence) gives CDR1 as LNHDA and CDR2 as SQIVND. Collaborating institutions collected whole blood in K2EDTA tubes following their own protocols. For TCRbeta analysis, collaborators shipped samples as frozen whole blood, isolated PBMCs, or DNA extracted from either of those sample types. The chain couples TRBV19 to TRBJ1-2; matching of 5 bases hints at TRBD1 as the D gene. This clonotype was obtained from a woman of 80 years or more with acute or convalescent COVID-19. The sequenced material came from peripheral blood. This receptor has the CDR3 CASTNQGDGGYTF. The nucleotides are TGTGCCAGTACCAATCAAGGGGATGGTGGCTACACCTTC.